This T cell receptor (beta chain) was sequenced during a study of blood T cells in healthy people across ages. The overall study: Template switching picked up about one barcoded beta molecule for each two T cells.

A second PCR of 7 to 11 cycles used a sample-barcoded 5' primer and a J-beta primer mix. One entry per CDR3 protein, called by TCRdb with MiXCR from the 5' RACE reads. The data contain 1 million to 1.2 million distinct CDR3 sequences, roughly two fifths of them singletons. Sequenced: blood. The receptor was isolated from a man aged 18 to 30 in good health.

Here the CDR3 reads CASSLRRGGRDTQYF. CDR3 DNA sequence: TGTGCCAGCAGCTTAAGGAGGGGGGGCCGGGATACGCAGTATTTT. The chain employs TRBV12-3 or TRBV12-4 and TRBJ2-3, with D perhaps matching TRBD2 (7 bases). Trimming shortened V by 6 bases and J by 6 bases, and 19 bases separated the two germline ends. The CDR3 spans 15 residues.